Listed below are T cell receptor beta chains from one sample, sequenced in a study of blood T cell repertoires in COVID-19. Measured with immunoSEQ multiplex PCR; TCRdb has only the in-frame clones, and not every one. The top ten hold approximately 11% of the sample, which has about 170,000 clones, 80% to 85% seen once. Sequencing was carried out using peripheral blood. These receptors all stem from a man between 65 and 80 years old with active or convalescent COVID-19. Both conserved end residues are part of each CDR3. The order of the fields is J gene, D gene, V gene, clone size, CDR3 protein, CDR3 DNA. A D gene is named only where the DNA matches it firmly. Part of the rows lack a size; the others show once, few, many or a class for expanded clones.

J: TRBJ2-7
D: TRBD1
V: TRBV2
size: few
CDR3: CASRKGDRRYEQYF
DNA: TGTGCCAGCAGGAAAGGGGACAGGAGATACGAGCAGTACTTC

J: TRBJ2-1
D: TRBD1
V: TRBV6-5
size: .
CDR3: CASSRQGDYNEQFF
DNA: TGTGCCAGCAGCCGACAGGGGGACTACAATGAGCAGTTCTTC

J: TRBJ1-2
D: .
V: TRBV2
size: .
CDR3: CASSPGTYEGYTF
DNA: TGTGCCAGCAGTCCCGGGACTTATGAGGGCTACACCTTC

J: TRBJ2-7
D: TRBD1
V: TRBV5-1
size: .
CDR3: CASSLVGTGEDEQYF
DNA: TGCGCCAGCAGCTTGGTGGGGACAGGGGAAGACGAGCAGTACTTC

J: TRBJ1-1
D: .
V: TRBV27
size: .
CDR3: CASSRQTNTEAFF
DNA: TGTGCCAGCAGCCGACAGACGAACACTGAAGCTTTCTTT

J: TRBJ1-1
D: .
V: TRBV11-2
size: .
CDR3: CASSLNGEAFF
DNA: TGTGCCAGCAGCTTAAACGGGGAAGCTTTCTTT

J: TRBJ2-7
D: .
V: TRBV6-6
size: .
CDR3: CASSLLPGEQYF
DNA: TGTGCCAGCAGCCTGCTACCGGGCGAGCAGTACTTC

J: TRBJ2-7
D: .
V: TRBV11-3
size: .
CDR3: CASSLDGSYEQYF
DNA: TGTGCCAGCAGCTTAGACGGTTCCTACGAGCAGTACTTC

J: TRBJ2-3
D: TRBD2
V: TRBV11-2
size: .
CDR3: CASSVPGTSGRNTQYF
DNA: TGTGCCAGCAGCGTCCCCGGGACTAGCGGGAGGAATACGCAGTATTTT

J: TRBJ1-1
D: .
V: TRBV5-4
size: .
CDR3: CASSFQGTRTEAFF
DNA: TGTGCCAGCAGCTTCCAAGGGACTCGGACTGAAGCTTTCTTT

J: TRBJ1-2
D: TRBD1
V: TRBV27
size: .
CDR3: CASSLRDRANYGYTF
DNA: TGTGCCAGCAGTCTCCGGGACAGGGCTAACTATGGCTACACCTTC

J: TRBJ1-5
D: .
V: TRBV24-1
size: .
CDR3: CATSLRGGQPQHF
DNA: TGTGCCACCTCTTTGAGGGGAGGGCAGCCCCAGCATTTT

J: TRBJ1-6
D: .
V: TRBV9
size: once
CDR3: CASSVGGGGQGNSPLHF
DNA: TGTGCCAGCAGCGTAGGAGGGGGGGGGCAAGGTAATTCACCCCTCCACTTT

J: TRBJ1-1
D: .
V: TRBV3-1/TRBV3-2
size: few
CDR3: CASSRGMNTEAFF
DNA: TGTGCCAGCAGCCGCGGGATGAACACTGAAGCTTTCTTT

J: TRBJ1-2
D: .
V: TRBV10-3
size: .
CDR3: CAISESGPGNYGYTF
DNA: TGTGCCATCAGTGAGTCGGGGCCAGGGAACTATGGCTACACCTTC

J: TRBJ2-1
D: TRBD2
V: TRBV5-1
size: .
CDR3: CASSSGGGGDNEQFF
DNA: TGCGCCAGCAGCTCGGGGGGCGGGGGGGACAATGAGCAGTTCTTC

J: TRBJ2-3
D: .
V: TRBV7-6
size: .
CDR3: CASSPSASTDTQYF
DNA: TGTGCCAGCAGCCCCAGTGCTAGCACAGATACGCAGTATTTT

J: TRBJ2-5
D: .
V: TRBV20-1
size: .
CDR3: CSASSGQHLTQYF
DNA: TGCAGTGCTAGTTCAGGACAGCACTTGACCCAGTACTTC

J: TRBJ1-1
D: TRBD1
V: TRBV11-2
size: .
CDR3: CASSPGQGAYAFF
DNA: TGTGCCAGCAGCCCAGGACAGGGGGCGTATGCTTTCTTT

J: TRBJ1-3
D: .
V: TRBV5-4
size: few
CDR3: CASSVDRLSSGNTIYF
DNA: TGTGCCAGCAGCGTCGACAGGTTAAGCTCTGGAAACACCATATATTTT

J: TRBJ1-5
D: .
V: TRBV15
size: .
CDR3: CATSRGDRDTNQPQHF
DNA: TGTGCCACCAGCAGAGGTGACAGAGATACAAATCAGCCCCAGCATTTT

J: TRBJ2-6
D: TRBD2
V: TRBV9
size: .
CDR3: CASSVGGGAGGSGANVLTF
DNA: TGTGCCAGCAGCGTTGGAGGTGGAGCGGGAGGTTCTGGGGCCAACGTCCTGACTTTC

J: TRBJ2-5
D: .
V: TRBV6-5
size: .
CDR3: CATHRAGVYQETQYF
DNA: TGTGCCACCCACAGGGCAGGAGTGTACCAAGAGACCCAGTACTTC

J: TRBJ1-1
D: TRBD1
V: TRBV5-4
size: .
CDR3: CASSRRTGDAGEAFF
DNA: TGTGCCAGCAGCCGACGAACAGGGGACGCGGGTGAAGCTTTCTTT

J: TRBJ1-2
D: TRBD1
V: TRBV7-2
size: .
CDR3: CASRSTPGQAGGYTF
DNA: TGTGCCAGCAGGTCAACCCCGGGACAGGCGGGGGGCTACACCTTC

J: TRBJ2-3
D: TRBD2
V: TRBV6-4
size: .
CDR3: CASSPLAGADTQYF
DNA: TGTGCCAGCAGCCCCCTAGCGGGAGCGGATACGCAGTATTTT

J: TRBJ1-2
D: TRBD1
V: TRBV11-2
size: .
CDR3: CASSQTGGSYGYTF
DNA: TGTGCCAGCAGTCAGACAGGGGGATCCTATGGCTACACCTTC

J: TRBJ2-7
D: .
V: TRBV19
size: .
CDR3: CASSNREFSYEQYF
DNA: TGTGCCAGTAGTAATCGGGAATTTAGCTACGAGCAGTACTTC

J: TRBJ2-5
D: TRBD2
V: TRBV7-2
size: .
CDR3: CASSYKAGGPGETQYF
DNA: TGTGCCAGCAGCTACAAAGCGGGAGGGCCGGGAGAGACCCAGTACTTC

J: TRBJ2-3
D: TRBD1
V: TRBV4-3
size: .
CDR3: CASSQSRGQTDTQYF
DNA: TGCGCCAGCAGCCAGTCCAGGGGGCAAACAGATACGCAGTATTTT

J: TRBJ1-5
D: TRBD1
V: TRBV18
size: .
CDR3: CASSPNRGKSNQPQHF
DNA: TGTGCCAGCTCACCGAACAGGGGTAAAAGCAATCAGCCCCAGCATTTT

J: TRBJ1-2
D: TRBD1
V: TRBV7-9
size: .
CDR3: CASSYPDRVDYGYTF
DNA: TGTGCCAGCAGCTACCCCGACAGGGTAGACTATGGCTACACCTTC

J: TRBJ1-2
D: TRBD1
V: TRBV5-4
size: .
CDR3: CASSFDRENYGYTF
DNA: TGTGCCAGCAGCTTTGACAGGGAAAACTATGGCTACACCTTC

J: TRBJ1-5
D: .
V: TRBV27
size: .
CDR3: CASSPEPSRSQPQHF
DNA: TGTGCCAGCAGTCCGGAGCCTAGCCGGAGTCAGCCCCAGCATTTT

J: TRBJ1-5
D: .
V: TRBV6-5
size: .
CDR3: CASSYTPEGQPQHF
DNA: TGTGCCAGCAGCTACACCCCGGAGGGTCAGCCCCAGCATTTT

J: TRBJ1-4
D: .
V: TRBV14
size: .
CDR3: CASSQDLRGGAEKLFF
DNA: TGTGCCAGCAGCCAAGATCTACGGGGGGGAGCTGAAAAACTGTTTTTT